These 13 T cell receptor beta chains were all obtained from the same sample, sequenced in a study of OX40 agonist ivuxolimab in advanced cancers. Produced via immunoSEQ multiplex PCR; TCRdb's table is partial and in-frame only. Of 7,400 or so clones listed, around 87% are singletons. The input for sequencing was CD4+ or CD8+ T cells sorted from blood, taken in a trial of the OX40 agonist ivuxolimab. These receptors all come from an adult with an advanced solid tumor such as melanoma, head and neck, liver or kidney cancer.

In nucleotides, the CDR3 is TGTGCCGCCAGGGGAGGGTACTATGGCTACACCTTC. Translating gives CAARGGYYGYTF. The rearrangement links TRBV10-3 to TRBJ1-2; tentative D call: TRBD1 (6 bases). CDR1 and CDR2 from the germline V gene are ENHRY and SYGVKD. CDR3 length: 12 residues. V lost 11 bases and J 3 bases, leaving 13 bases between the germline ends.

The rearrangement uses TRBV10-3 and TRBJ2-1, with D unresolved. The germline CDR1 and CDR2 sequences are ENHRY and SYGVKD. Trimming left V 2 bases short and J 4 bases short, with 15 bases between. The CDR3 is 16 amino acids. In DNA form, the CDR3 reads TGTGCCATCAGTGAGAGGGTCAGCGCCGATTACAATGAGCAGTTCTTC. Translation: CAISERVSADYNEQFF.

V and J are TRBV5-1 and TRBJ1-1; D uncertain. Trimming removed 4 bases at V and 0 bases at J, with 16 bases between. The CDR3 contains 16 residues. The germline V gene encodes CDR1 SGHRS and CDR2 YFSETQ. The CDR3 here is CASSPIPGIMNTEAFF. CDR3 nucleotide sequence: TGCGCCAGCAGCCCGATACCCGGGATCATGAACACTGAAGCTTTCTTT.

This clone has a handful of counts. This chain uses TRBV29-1 with TRBJ1-2; 9 nucleotides line up with TRBD1. V lost 2 bases to trimming and J lost 4 bases; unmatched junction nucleotides: 8. Germline V gene sequence: CDR1 SQVTM, CDR2 ANQGSEA. The length of the CDR3 is 15 residues. In DNA, the CDR3 is TGCAGCGTTGAAACCCTGGACAGGGGTTCCTATGGCTACACCTTC. As protein: CSVETLDRGSYGYTF.

The chain links TRBV7-3 to TRBJ2-1; 9 bases map to TRBD2. The CDR3 contains 18 residues. Germline CDR1 SGHTA, CDR2 FQGTGA. The J segment lost 3 bases and the V segment lost 1 base, leaving 10 bases of the junction unmatched. CDR3 bases: TGTGCCAGCAGCTTAATCCGTGGCGGGAGGGCCCGCTACAATGAGCAGTTCTTC. This sequence encodes CASSLIRGGRARYNEQFF.

This chain links TRBV7-3 with TRBJ1-1, with D maybe TRBD1 (5 bases). The V and J ends lost 4 bases and 7 bases respectively, with 13 bases between them. This CDR3 contains 13 residues. In germline, CDR1 is SGHTA, CDR2 FQGTGA. As DNA, the CDR3 is TGTGCCAGCAGCTCGACCGTTGACAGTGAAGCTTTCTTT. Protein product: CASSSTVDSEAFF.

The V gene is TRBV11-3, the J gene TRBJ2-5; TRBD2 matches at 7 bases. The V and J ends lost 2 bases and 4 bases, in that order; junction bases with no gene match: 7. This CDR3 is built from 15 residues. Germline V gene lookup returns CDR1 SGHNT and CDR2 YENEEA. In DNA form, the CDR3 reads TGTGCCAGCAGCTTAAGGTCTGGCGGGAGAGAGACCCAGTACTTC. Translation: CASSLRSGGRETQYF.

The chain carries TRBV30 and TRBJ2-2; the match to TRBD1 covers 8 bases. Trimming cost V 5 bases and J 10 bases; bases outside gene matches: 9. The length of the CDR3 is 13 residues. Germline CDR1 and CDR2: GTSNPN and SVGIG (reference sequence). In DNA form, the CDR3 reads TGTGCCTGGGGATGGCAGGGGGCATTGGAGCTGTTTTTT. Its translation is CAWGWQGALELFF.

This rearrangement joins TRBV4-3 to TRBJ2-2; D gene uncertain. This CDR3 contains 17 residues. V gave up 0 bases and J gave up 4 bases, with 15 bases separating them. Germline values: CDR1 LGHNA, CDR2 YSLEER. This chain's CDR3 is CASSQEAPHLITGELFF. Here the CDR3 DNA reads TGCGCCAGCAGCCAAGAGGCCCCCCATCTCATCACCGGGGAGCTGTTTTTT.

V and J are TRBV19 and TRBJ2-3; no clear D gene. This CDR3 comprises 14 residues. Per germline, CDR1 LNHDA and CDR2 SQIVND (reference sequence). Deletions cut 5 bases from V and 0 bases from J, with 9 bases between. In nucleotides, the CDR3 is TGTGCCAGTAGTCAATCCGGTAGCACAGATACGCAGTATTTT. This translates into CASSQSGSTDTQYF.

The chain uses TRBV6-1 and TRBJ1-2, with D perhaps matching TRBD1 (5 bases). V gave up 8 bases and J gave up 3 bases, with 13 bases separating them. Germline lookup yields CDR1 MNHNS and CDR2 SASEGT. CDR3 length: 13 amino acids. The chain's CDR3 is CASGKGTDYGYTF. In DNA form, the CDR3 reads TGTGCCAGCGGAAAGGGGACGGACTATGGCTACACCTTC.

The CDR3 region is CASSFILAPYNEQFF. CDR3 nucleotides: TGCGCCAGCAGTTTTATACTAGCGCCCTACAATGAGCAGTTCTTC. J is TRBJ2-1 and V is TRBV5-1; TRBD2 matches at 7 bases. The J segment lost 2 bases and the V segment lost 5 bases, leaving 7 bases of the junction unmatched. CDR3 length equals 15 residues. The germline V gene has CDR1 SGHRS and CDR2 YFSETQ. Looking up the rest from reference TRBV5-1 and TRBJ2-1 gives the full variable domain: KAGVTQTPRYLIKTRGQQVTLSCSPISGHRSVSWYQQTPGQGLQFLFEYFSETQRNKGNFPGRFSGRQFSNSRSEMNVSTLELGDSALYLCASSFILAPYNEQFFGPGTRLTVL.

The rearrangement links TRBV7-9 to TRBJ2-6, with a tentative D call TRBD1 (5 bases). Germline loops: CDR1 SEHNR, CDR2 FQNEAQ (reference sequence). CDR3 length: 15 residues. Trimming removed 5 bases at V and 6 bases at J, with 14 bases between. CDR3 region: CASSPPDSLANVLTF. The DNA of the CDR3 is TGTGCCAGCAGCCCCCCCGACAGCCTGGCCAACGTCCTGACTTTC.